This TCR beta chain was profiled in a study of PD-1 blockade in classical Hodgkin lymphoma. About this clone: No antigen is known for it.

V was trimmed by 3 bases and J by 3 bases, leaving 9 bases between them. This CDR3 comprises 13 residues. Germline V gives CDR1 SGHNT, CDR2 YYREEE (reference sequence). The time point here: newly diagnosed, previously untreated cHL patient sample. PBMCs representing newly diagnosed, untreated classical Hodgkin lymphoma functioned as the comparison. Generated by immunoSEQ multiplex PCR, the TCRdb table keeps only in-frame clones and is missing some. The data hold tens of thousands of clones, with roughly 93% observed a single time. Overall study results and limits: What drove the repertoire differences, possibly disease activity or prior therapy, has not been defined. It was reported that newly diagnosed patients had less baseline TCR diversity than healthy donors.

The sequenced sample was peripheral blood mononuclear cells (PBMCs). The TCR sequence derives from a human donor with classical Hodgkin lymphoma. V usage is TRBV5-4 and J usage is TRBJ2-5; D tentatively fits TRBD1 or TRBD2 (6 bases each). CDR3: CASSSRGEETQYF. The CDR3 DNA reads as TGTGCCAGCAGCTCAAGGGGGGAAGAGACCCAGTACTTC.